This T cell receptor (beta chain) stems from a study of regulatory T cells in long-lasting Graves disease. Study-wide points: TRBV28 was favored in persistent disease, as were TRBJ1-2 and TRBJ2-5.

About this clonotype itself: The antigen remains unidentified. This clone may be a read error of a much larger clone one base away.

CDR3 length: 16 residues. The V gene end was trimmed by 9 bases and the J gene end by 5 bases; junction bases not matched to a gene: 17. CDR1 and CDR2 (germline): SNHLY, FYNNEI. Time point defined: newly diagnosed GD, antithyroid drugs for less than 3 months. Extracted PBMC RNA gave rise to the TCR library. Through Arm-PCR of CDR3 regions and iRepertoire HTBI primers, TCR beta libraries were built. TCRdb re-analysed the multiplex PCR reads in MiXCR, keeping a single row per CDR3 protein. The top ten clones hold less than 40% of a sample with about 300,000 distinct CDR3 sequences, 15% to 20% of them seen once.

The chain is built from TRBV2 and TRBJ2-7; 9 bases map to TRBD1. Sample: peripheral blood mononuclear cells (PBMCs), taken at new diagnosis, from a patient treated with antithyroid drugs. This clonotype originated in a female donor with Graves disease. This chain's CDR3 is CASTPNIGTGWNEQYF. CDR3 in DNA: TGTGCCAGTACTCCCAATATCGGGACAGGGTGGAACGAGCAGTACTTC.